The 26 T cell receptor beta chains listed next were all sequenced from one sample in a study of shared clonotypes between healthy human individuals. Clones were sequenced by immunoSEQ multiplex PCR, and TCRdb holds only the in-frame ones, with some missing. Among more than 2 million clones, 85% to 95% were seen once, and the ten largest hold 0.13%. Sequenced sample: naive CD4+ T cells sorted from blood. Documented subset: CD45RA+ positively selected. These receptors were taken from a man aged 18 to 30 in good health.

V usage is TRBV5-1 and J usage is TRBJ2-3; tentatively, D is TRBD1 (6 bases). CDR3 size: 13 residues. V was trimmed by 3 bases and J by 4 bases, leaving 9 bases between them. Germline CDR1 is SGHRS and CDR2 is YFSETQ. The CDR3 protein is CASSSQGPDTQYF. As DNA, the CDR3 is TGCGCCAGCAGCTCACAGGGCCCAGATACGCAGTATTTT. Variable domain in full (rest from reference TRBV5-1 and TRBJ2-3): KAGVTQTPRYLIKTRGQQVTLSCSPISGHRSVSWYQQTPGQGLQFLFEYFSETQRNKGNFPGRFSGRQFSNSRSEMNVSTLELGDSALYLCASSSQGPDTQYFGPGTRLTVL.

The chain joins TRBV6-5 to TRBJ1-2; possibly TRBD1 for D (5 bases). CDR3 length equals 15 residues. Trimming left V 5 bases short and J 7 bases short, with 20 bases between. CDR1 and CDR2 from the germline V gene are MNHEY and SVGAGI. The chain's CDR3 is CASSTRGSPSGGYTF. The DNA of the CDR3 is TGTGCCAGCAGTACCCGGGGCAGCCCTTCAGGTGGCTACACCTTC.

The chain uses TRBV5-1 and TRBJ1-5; D gene uncertain. Germline loops: CDR1 SGHRS, CDR2 YFSETQ. V was shortened by 1 base and J by 0 bases, with 8 bases between the two germline ends. The CDR3 length is 15 residues. The DNA of the CDR3 is TGCGCCAGCAGCTTGAACGGAATTAGCAATCAGCCCCAGCATTTT. This encodes CASSLNGISNQPQHF.

V usage is TRBV6-1 and J usage is TRBJ1-2, with TRBD1 as a possible D gene (6 bases). The CDR3 is 18 residues long. V was trimmed by 5 bases and J by 8 bases, leaving 30 bases between them. Germline V lookup: CDR1 MNHNS, CDR2 SASEGT. CDR3 nucleotides: TGTGCCAGCAGTAAAGGAGTGGGCCCGGACAGCCTGCCTATGGGCTACACCTTC. Protein product: CASSKGVGPDSLPMGYTF.

The V call is TRBV9, the J call TRBJ2-7, with 9 bases lining up with TRBD2. This CDR3 has 14 residues. In germline, CDR1 is SGDLS, CDR2 YYNGEE. V lost 4 bases, J lost 3 bases, and 5 bases stayed unmatched. The CDR3 DNA reads TGTGCCAGCAGCCGCCTAGCGGGGAGCTACGAGCAGTACTTC. Translated, it gives CASSRLAGSYEQYF.

The gene calls are TRBV30 and TRBJ1-1; D might be TRBD1 (6 bases). V was trimmed by 5 bases and J by 6 bases, leaving 16 bases between them. Germline loops: CDR1 GTSNPN, CDR2 SVGIG (reference sequence). This CDR3 has 13 residues. CDR3 in DNA: TGTGCCTGGGAGCCGGGACAACCATCTGAAGCTTTCTTT. This sequence encodes CAWEPGQPSEAFF.

V gene TRBV2 combines with J gene TRBJ1-5, with 7 bases that match TRBD1. CDR3 length equals 14 residues. V gave up 6 bases and J gave up 2 bases; unmatched junction bases: 4. Germline loops: CDR1 SNHLY, CDR2 FYNNEI. This CDR3 is CASRKGAGNQPQHF. The CDR3 DNA reads TGTGCCAGCAGAAAGGGGGCGGGCAATCAGCCCCAGCATTTT.

The gene calls are TRBV7-8 and TRBJ2-1, with 11 bases matching TRBD2. Trimming removed 3 bases from V and 7 bases from J; junction bases left unmatched: 8. The CDR3 runs to 16 residues. Germline V gene data show CDR1 as SGHVS and CDR2 as FQNEAQ. CDR3: CASSFGSSGRWNEQFF. For the CDR3, the DNA is TGTGCCAGCAGCTTTGGTTCTAGCGGGAGGTGGAATGAGCAGTTCTTC.

The V and J genes are TRBV25-1 and TRBJ2-2; D is uncertain. From germline, CDR1 is MGHDK and CDR2 SYGVNS. The V gene lost 5 bases and the J gene lost 9 bases, with 10 bases spanning the gap. The CDR3 spans 12 residues. Here the CDR3 DNA reads TGTGCCAGCAGTAGGACGGAGTGGGAGCTGTTTTTT. Residues: CASSRTEWELFF.

This clone was found many times. This sample also contains other DNA sequences that code for the same CDR3. The chain employs TRBV18 and TRBJ2-7; a weak D match, TRBD2 (6 bases). Trimming cost V 2 bases and J 7 bases, with 6 bases left between them. Germline CDR1 KGHSH, CDR2 LQKENI. The CDR3 is 11 residues long. CDR3 nucleotides: TGTGCCAGCTCACCAGGGAGGGAGCAGTACTTC. Translated, it gives CASSPGREQYF.

This clone showed up just once. The same CDR3 arises from other DNA sequences in this sample as well. J is TRBJ1-3 and V is TRBV29-1; D call uncertain. This CDR3 has 12 residues. Looked up from germline, CDR1 is SQVTM and CDR2 is ANQGSEA. The V end was cut by 4 bases, the J end by 0 bases, with 4 bases between. CDR3 nucleotides: TGCAGCGTTGTCACCTCTGGAAACACCATATATTTT. It codes for CSVVTSGNTIYF.

The chain recombines TRBV7-2 with TRBJ1-1; 10 bases are a match to TRBD1. Germline assignment: CDR1 SGHTA and CDR2 FQGNSA. The V and J ends lost 0 bases and 3 bases, in that order; junction bases with no gene match: 4. The CDR3 has 16 residues. CDR3 residues: CASSLAGTGVYTEAFF. CDR3 sequence (DNA): TGTGCCAGCAGCTTAGCCGGGACAGGGGTATACACTGAAGCTTTCTTT.

The chain employs TRBV29-1 and TRBJ1-2; 10 nucleotides match TRBD1. Trimming removed 6 bases from V and 0 bases from J; junction bases left unmatched: 1. The germline V gene has CDR1 SQVTM and CDR2 ANQGSEA. The CDR3 covers 13 residues. The CDR3: CSVGTGANYGYTF. The CDR3 DNA sequence: TGCAGCGTCGGGACAGGGGCTAACTATGGCTACACCTTC.

Note on this clone: The sample contains more than one DNA sequence encoding this CDR3. J is TRBJ1-2 and V is TRBV5-4; TRBD1 might be the D (6 bases). This CDR3 contains 13 residues. Germline assignment: CDR1 SGHNT and CDR2 YYREEE (reference sequence). The V gene lost 4 bases and the J gene lost 5 bases, with 12 bases spanning the gap. The CDR3 here is CASSLDSSYGYTF. Here the CDR3 DNA reads TGTGCCAGCAGCCTGGACAGCAGTTATGGCTACACCTTC.

V gene TRBV10-1 combines with J gene TRBJ2-2, with TRBD1 matching 11 bases. Germline V lookup: CDR1 WNHNN, CDR2 SYGVQD (reference sequence). The V and J ends lost 6 bases and 3 bases, in that order; junction bases with no gene match: 6. The CDR3 is 16 residues long. In DNA form, the CDR3 reads TGCGCCAGCAGCGCCGGGACAGGGGGGTACACCGGGGAGCTGTTTTTT. It is translated as CASSAGTGGYTGELFF.

This chain links TRBV29-1 with TRBJ1-1; D not resolved. V shed 7 bases and J shed 2 bases, with 17 bases lying between them. CDR1 is SQVTM, CDR2 ANQGSEA, per germline. CDR3 length equals 14 residues. CDR3 residues: CSASSASKNTEAFF. CDR3 sequence (DNA): TGCAGCGCCTCGTCCGCCAGCAAAAACACTGAAGCTTTCTTT. The entire variable domain, with the rest obtained from reference TRBV29-1 and TRBJ1-1, is as follows: SAVISQKPSRDICQRGTSLTIQCQVDSQVTMMFWYRQQPGQSLTLIATANQGSEATYESGFVIDKFPISRPNLTFSTLTVSNMSPEDSSIYLCSASSASKNTEAFFGQGTRLTVV.

The rearrangement joins TRBV21-1 to TRBJ2-7; the listed D gene, TRBD2, was not tested against the DNA. TRBV21-1 is a known pseudogene. This CDR3 spans 17 amino acids. The CDR3 coding sequence is TGTGCCAGCAGCAAAGCGCCTAGCGGGGTCACCCGGGACGAGCAGTACTTC. Its protein is CASSKAPSGVTRDEQYF.

The chain is built from TRBV10-1 and TRBJ2-2, with TRBD2 identical over 7 bases. CDR1 and CDR2 from the germline V gene are WNHNN and SYGVQD (reference sequence). The ends lost 0 bases at V and 10 bases at J; junction bases unmatched: 2. The CDR3 contains 13 residues. The chain's CDR3 is CASSESGRAELFF. The DNA of the CDR3 is TGCGCCAGCAGTGAGTCGGGGAGGGCGGAGCTGTTTTTT.

The chain combines TRBV11-2 with TRBJ2-1, with a tentative D call TRBD1 (5 bases). The CDR3 covers 19 residues. V shed 4 bases and J shed 2 bases, with 24 bases lying between them. Germline V lookup: CDR1 SGHAT, CDR2 FQNNGV. CDR3: CASSSDMFDWTNTYNEQFF. CDR3 nucleotide sequence: TGTGCCAGCAGCTCGGACATGTTCGACTGGACCAATACCTACAATGAGCAGTTCTTC.

This chain connects TRBV10-2 to TRBJ1-2; D unclear. The CDR3 has 13 amino acids. Germline loops: CDR1 WSHSY, CDR2 SAAADI. Trimming removed 5 bases at V and 0 bases at J, with 7 bases between. Here the CDR3 reads CASSLGSNYGYTF. The DNA of the CDR3 is TGCGCCAGCAGTCTCGGGTCTAACTATGGCTACACCTTC.

This chain connects TRBV28 to TRBJ2-5; D gene unclear. The CDR3 sequence is 13 residues long. Trimming took off 6 bases at V and 4 bases at J, with 12 bases between the two ends. CDR1 is MDHEN, CDR2 SYDVKM, per germline. The CDR3 region is CASRLSVGETQYF. In nucleotides, the CDR3 is TGTGCCAGCAGGCTCTCGGTGGGAGAGACCCAGTACTTC.

The gene calls are TRBV6-6 and TRBJ1-2, with 7 positions matching TRBD1. The CDR3 has 13 amino acids. V gave up 8 bases and J gave up 4 bases; unmatched junction bases: 7. CDR1 and CDR2 from the germline V gene are MNHNY and SVGAGI (reference sequence). Here the CDR3 reads CASGETGPYGYTF. CDR3 nucleotides: TGTGCCAGCGGTGAGACAGGGCCCTATGGCTACACCTTC.

The rearrangement joins TRBV10-3 to TRBJ1-3; D remains ambiguous. V gave up 2 bases and J gave up 0 bases, with 11 bases separating them. Per germline, CDR1 ENHRY and CDR2 SYGVKD. This CDR3 has 16 residues. CDR3 DNA sequence: TGTGCCATCAGTGAGGCTGGATATCGCTCTGGAAACACCATATATTTT. Translated, it gives CAISEAGYRSGNTIYF.

The rearrangement links TRBV5-6 to TRBJ1-2; 12 positions match TRBD1. Germline lookup yields CDR1 SGHDT and CDR2 YYEEEE. The trim removed 3 bases at V and 5 bases at J, leaving 2 bases unmatched. This CDR3 spans 14 amino acids. The CDR3 DNA follows: TGTGCCAGCAGCTGGGACAGGGGGCGATATGGCTACACCTTC. Its protein is CASSWDRGRYGYTF.

Comment on this clone: This sample includes further DNA sequences coding for the same CDR3. The chain combines TRBV7-9 with TRBJ2-7; 8 positions match TRBD2. The CDR3 spans 14 residues. V trimming: 5 bases; J trimming: 0 bases; junction bases outside the gene matches: 3. Germline CDR1 reads SEHNR; CDR2 reads FQNEAQ (reference sequence). The CDR3 loop reads CASSPSGSSYEQYF. The CDR3 DNA sequence: TGTGCCAGCAGCCCAAGCGGGAGCTCCTACGAGCAGTACTTC.

The chain has TRBV19 and TRBJ2-1, with D perhaps being TRBD1 or TRBD2 (5 bases each). CDR3 length: 19 residues. Trimming removed 11 bases at V and 0 bases at J, with 29 bases between. Germline CDR1 reads LNHDA; CDR2 reads SQIVND (reference sequence). The CDR3 region is CASNTPRGRRKGSYNEQFF. For the CDR3, the DNA is TGTGCCTCAAATACGCCGAGGGGACGCCGAAAGGGCTCCTACAATGAGCAGTTCTTC.